Listed below are T cell receptor beta chains from one sample, sequenced in a study of blood T cell repertoires in COVID-19. Measured with immunoSEQ multiplex PCR; TCRdb has only the in-frame clones, and not every one. The sample contains about 200,000 clones, roughly four fifths of which appear only once. The specimen sequenced was PBMCs or T cells enriched from blood (not recorded which). These receptors all come from a man aged 35-49 years who had recovered from COVID-19. Each CDR3 is given with its conserved first and last residue. Fields, in order: J gene, D gene, V gene, clone size, CDR3 DNA, CDR3 protein. The D gene is left open where the match is weak. Size tells how often a clone was seen (once, few, many) or the class of an expanded clone, and some rows leave it out.

J: TRBJ2-1
D: -
V: TRBV4-2
size: -
DNA: TGTGCCAGCGGTCACACCCTAGTGGACAATGAGCAGTTCTTC
CDR3: CASGHTLVDNEQFF

J: TRBJ2-1
D: TRBD2
V: TRBV4-1
size: -
DNA: TGCGCCAGCAGCCACACACTAGCGGGAGGCTCCTACAATGAGCAGTTCTTC
CDR3: CASSHTLAGGSYNEQFF

J: TRBJ2-1
D: TRBD2
V: TRBV19
size: -
DNA: TGTGCCAGTAGGAGGACTAGCGGGAGTGGCAATGAGCAGTTCTTC
CDR3: CASRRTSGSGNEQFF

J: TRBJ2-5
D: -
V: TRBV7-9
size: -
DNA: TGTGCCAGCAGCTTACGAGGGTCGGGAGAGACCCAGTACTTC
CDR3: CASSLRGSGETQYF

J: TRBJ2-1
D: TRBD2
V: TRBV5-6
size: once
DNA: TGTGCCAGCAGCTTGAGGCTAGCGGGCTACAATGAGCAGTTCTTC
CDR3: CASSLRLAGYNEQFF

J: TRBJ2-7
D: -
V: TRBV28
size: -
DNA: TGTGCCAGCAGTTTAGGGGGCAGCTCCTACGAGCAGTACTTC
CDR3: CASSLGGSSYEQYF

J: TRBJ1-5
D: TRBD1
V: TRBV30
size: -
DNA: TGTGCCTGGAGAACACAGGGGAGCAATCAGCCCCAGCATTTT
CDR3: CAWRTQGSNQPQHF

J: TRBJ1-2
D: TRBD1
V: TRBV5-1
size: -
DNA: TGCGCCAGCAGCTTGGGACAGGGTTGGTATGGCTACACCTTC
CDR3: CASSLGQGWYGYTF

J: TRBJ1-2
D: TRBD1
V: TRBV27
size: -
DNA: TGTGCCAGCAAAAAGCTCGGGACAGGGGCGGGCTACACCTTC
CDR3: CASKKLGTGAGYTF

J: TRBJ1-1
D: -
V: TRBV30
size: few
DNA: TGTGCCTGGAGGGTGGGAGTCACTGAAGCTTTCTTT
CDR3: CAWRVGVTEAFF

J: TRBJ1-5
D: -
V: TRBV2
size: once
DNA: TGTGCCAGCAGTGAAGCTCTGTCAGGGGTTCAGCCCCAGCATTTT
CDR3: CASSEALSGVQPQHF

J: TRBJ1-1
D: TRBD1
V: TRBV7-8
size: -
DNA: TGTGCCAGCAGCTTAGGGGGACAGGGGCAGGCGGGTGAAGCTTTCTTT
CDR3: CASSLGGQGQAGEAFF

J: TRBJ1-2
D: -
V: TRBV20-1
size: -
DNA: TGCTTTTTCGACTATGGCTACACCTTC
CDR3: CFFDYGYTF

J: TRBJ1-2
D: -
V: TRBV25-1
size: few
DNA: TGTGCCACTTCCCCCGCCGGGACTTTTTATGGCTACACCTTC
CDR3: CATSPAGTFYGYTF

J: TRBJ2-3
D: TRBD2
V: TRBV28
size: few
DNA: TGTGCCAGCAGCTCTAGCGGGAGAGGCACAGATACGCAGTATTTT
CDR3: CASSSSGRGTDTQYF

J: TRBJ2-5
D: -
V: TRBV28
size: once
DNA: TGTGCCAGCAACGAAGAGGCTAGTAGAGAGACCCAGTACTTC
CDR3: CASNEEASRETQYF

J: TRBJ2-3
D: -
V: TRBV24-1
size: -
DNA: TGTGCCACCAGTGATTCTGGGGATAACAGGGAGGGGGAAACAGATACGCAGTATTTT
CDR3: CATSDSGDNREGETDTQYF

J: TRBJ2-5
D: -
V: TRBV7-2
size: -
DNA: TGTGCCAGCAGCCTTACTCATACTAGTCAGTGGGAGACCCAGTACTTC
CDR3: CASSLTHTSQWETQYF

J: TRBJ1-6
D: -
V: TRBV30
size: -
DNA: TGTGCCTGGAGTATGAGGGGAGGTGGTAATTCACCCCTCCACTTT
CDR3: CAWSMRGGGNSPLHF

J: TRBJ2-3
D: -
V: TRBV9
size: -
DNA: TGTGCCAGCAGCTCCCGGACAGGCACAGATACGCAGTATTTT
CDR3: CASSSRTGTDTQYF

J: TRBJ1-1
D: -
V: TRBV3-1/TRBV3-2
size: -
DNA: TGTGCCAGCACCCCTACAGGGACGATGAACACTGAAGCTTTCTTT
CDR3: CASTPTGTMNTEAFF

J: TRBJ1-2
D: TRBD1
V: TRBV11-2
size: -
DNA: TGTGCCAGCAGCCGAGGGACAGGCTATGGCTACACCTTC
CDR3: CASSRGTGYGYTF

J: TRBJ1-5
D: -
V: TRBV6-5
size: -
DNA: TGTGCCAGCAGCGATCCTCCCGGAGGGAATCAGCCCCAGCATTTT
CDR3: CASSDPPGGNQPQHF

J: TRBJ1-3
D: -
V: TRBV19
size: -
DNA: TGTGCCAGTAGTACAGGGTCGGGAAACACCATATATTTT
CDR3: CASSTGSGNTIYF

J: TRBJ1-5
D: -
V: TRBV28
size: -
DNA: TGTGCCAGCAGGAGGGAGGTCAGAGGCAATCAGCCCCAGCATTTT
CDR3: CASRREVRGNQPQHF

J: TRBJ1-1
D: -
V: TRBV7-9
size: -
DNA: TGTGCCAGCAGCCGAGGACAGTCCCTAAACACTGAAGCTTTCTTT
CDR3: CASSRGQSLNTEAFF

J: TRBJ2-1
D: TRBD2
V: TRBV11-3
size: -
DNA: TGTGCCAGCAGCTTAGTCTTAGCTAGCGGGAGGGCCAATGAGCAGTTCTTC
CDR3: CASSLVLASGRANEQFF